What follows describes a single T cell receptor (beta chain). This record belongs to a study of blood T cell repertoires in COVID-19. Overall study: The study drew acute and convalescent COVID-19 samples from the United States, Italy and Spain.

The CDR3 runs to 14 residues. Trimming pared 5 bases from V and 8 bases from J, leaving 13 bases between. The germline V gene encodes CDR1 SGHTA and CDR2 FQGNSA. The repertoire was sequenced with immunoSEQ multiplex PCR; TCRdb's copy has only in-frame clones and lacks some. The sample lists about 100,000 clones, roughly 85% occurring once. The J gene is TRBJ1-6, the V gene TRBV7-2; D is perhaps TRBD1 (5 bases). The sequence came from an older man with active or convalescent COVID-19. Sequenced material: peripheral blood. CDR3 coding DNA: TGTGCCAGCAGCGTTGACAGTTACTATTCACCCCTCCACTTT. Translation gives CASSVDSYYSPLHF.